Shown below are 24 T cell receptor beta chains from a single sample sequenced in a study of blood T cell repertoires in COVID-19. Produced via immunoSEQ multiplex PCR; TCRdb's table is partial and in-frame only. The table shows approximately 330,000 clones, with roughly 89% occurring only once. The sequenced material came from peripheral blood. The receptors were gathered from a man aged 25 to 40 with COVID-19, enrolled during active disease.

The rearrangement links TRBV9 to TRBJ1-2; unclear D gene. Trimming shortened V by 0 bases and J by 2 bases, and 17 bases separated the two germline ends. Germline V lookup: CDR1 SGDLS, CDR2 YYNGEE. The CDR3 covers 17 residues. CDR3 protein: CASSVGPGIRGNYGYTF. The DNA of the CDR3 is TGTGCCAGCAGCGTAGGGCCGGGTATTAGAGGAAACTATGGCTACACCTTC.

This chain uses TRBV3-1 (or the pseudogene TRBV3-2) with TRBJ2-7; D perhaps matches TRBD2 (5 bases). Trimming took 3 bases from V and 2 from J, leaving 11 bases between them. Germline CDR1 LGHDT, CDR2 YNNKEL (reference sequence). This CDR3 is 14 amino acids long. The CDR3 bases are TGTGCCAGCAGCCATTCGGGGAACCCCTACGAGCAGTACTTC. This codes for CASSHSGNPYEQYF.

This sequence joins TRBV29-1 and TRBJ2-5; 9 bases align to TRBD2. CDR3 size: 19 residues. The germline V gene encodes CDR1 SQVTM and CDR2 ANQGSEA. The J segment lost 4 bases and the V segment lost 6 bases, leaving 24 bases of the junction unmatched. In DNA form, the CDR3 reads TGCAGCGTCCACCGTAATAGCGGGAGTATAGGGGACAAGTTAGAGACCCAGTACTTC. It is translated as CSVHRNSGSIGDKLETQYF.

This chain uses TRBV5-1 with TRBJ1-6; TRBD1 matches at 8 bases. The CDR3 spans 14 residues. The J segment lost 7 bases and the V segment lost 6 bases, leaving 6 bases of the junction unmatched. Germline-derived CDR1 and CDR2 are SGHRS and YFSETQ. CDR3 amino acids: CASTGQGNNSPLHF. CDR3 DNA sequence: TGCGCCAGCACCGGACAGGGAAACAATTCACCCCTCCACTTT.

J is TRBJ2-6 and V is TRBV7-9; TRBD1 aligns across 12 bases. The CDR3 covers 19 residues. The germline V gene encodes CDR1 SEHNR and CDR2 FQNEAQ (reference sequence). V was pared by 1 base and J by 4 bases, with 8 bases of the junction left unmatched. CDR3 loop: CASSLGSGQGARGANVLTF. Here the CDR3 DNA reads TGTGCCAGCAGCTTAGGGTCGGGACAGGGGGCGCGAGGGGCCAACGTCCTGACTTTC.

The genes are TRBV6-5 and TRBJ2-3, with D perhaps TRBD2 (7 bases). The CDR3 length is 15 residues. V lost 2 bases to trimming and J lost 3 bases, with 12 bases between them. In germline, CDR1 is MNHEY, CDR2 SVGAGI. CDR3 in DNA: TGTGCCAGCAGTTACGAGGGGGGGCGAACAGATACGCAGTATTTT. It codes for CASSYEGGRTDTQYF.

The gene calls are TRBV7-2 and TRBJ1-6, with a possible D match to TRBD1 (6 bases). Germline V gene lookup returns CDR1 SGHTA and CDR2 FQGNSA. The CDR3 is 15 amino acids. The V gene lost 6 bases and the J gene lost 5 bases, with 14 bases spanning the gap. DNA of the CDR3: TGTGCCAGCAGGAGTCAGGGGATCGATAATTCACCCCTCCACTTT. This codes for CASRSQGIDNSPLHF.

The chain links TRBV15 to TRBJ1-4, with no clear D. Per germline, CDR1 LNHNV and CDR2 YYDKDF (reference sequence). This CDR3 is built from 14 residues. V was trimmed by 1 base and J by 1 base, leaving 4 bases between them. The CDR3 loop is CATSRVITNEKLFF. The DNA for the CDR3 is TGTGCCACCAGCAGAGTCATAACTAATGAAAAACTGTTTTTT.

The sample holds one count of this clone. The chain combines TRBV9 with TRBJ2-3, with 12 bases matching TRBD2. The CDR3 is 15 amino acids. The junction had 2 bases not matched to a gene; V was cut back by 2 bases and J by 4 bases. Looked up from germline, CDR1 is SGDLS and CDR2 is YYNGEE. The CDR3 coding sequence is TGTGCCAGCAGCGTCCTAGCGGGAGGGGCAGATACGCAGTATTTT. Translation gives CASSVLAGGADTQYF.

Notes on this clone: The same CDR3 arises from other DNA sequences in this sample as well. The V and J genes are TRBV9 and TRBJ2-5, with 9 bases matching TRBD2. V lost 4 bases and J lost 3; bases outside the gene matches: 4. Germline V CDR1 and CDR2: SGDLS, YYNGEE. CDR3 length: 14 amino acids. CDR3 amino acids: CASSYPSGEETQYF. The CDR3 DNA follows: TGTGCCAGCAGCTACCCTAGCGGGGAAGAGACCCAGTACTTC.

The chain employs TRBV5-1 and TRBJ2-7; 13 bases line up with TRBD2. The germline gives CDR1 SGHRS, CDR2 YFSETQ. The CDR3 is 15 residues long. The V and J ends lost 3 bases and 5 bases, in that order; junction bases with no gene match: 5. CDR3 sequence (DNA): TGCGCCAGCAGCTCCGGACTAGCGGGAGTGGACGAGCAGTACTTC. Residues: CASSSGLAGVDEQYF.

The table lists this clone with a count of one. V gene TRBV13 combines with J gene TRBJ2-3; D gene ambiguous. CDR3 size: 15 residues. V was cut by 1 base and J by 2 bases, with 10 bases left in between. Germline V lookup: CDR1 PRHDT, CDR2 FYEKMQ (reference sequence). Here the CDR3 reads CASSLDGEYTDTQYF. The CDR3 nucleotides are TGTGCCAGCAGCTTAGATGGAGAATACACAGATACGCAGTATTTT.

The gene calls are TRBV5-8 and TRBJ1-5; 7 positions match TRBD1. Germline lookup yields CDR1 SGHTS and CDR2 YDEGEE. V lost 4 bases to trimming and J lost 6 bases; unmatched junction nucleotides: 7. This CDR3 is 14 amino acids long. This CDR3 reads CASSLNRGGQPQHF. The CDR3 coding sequence is TGTGCCAGCAGCCTTAACAGGGGAGGTCAGCCCCAGCATTTT.

The CDR3 here is CASSFRGTGVYTEAFF. The CDR3 nucleotides are TGTGCCAGCAGCTTTAGGGGGACAGGGGTCTACACTGAAGCTTTCTTT. This chain joins TRBV7-2 and TRBJ1-1; 10 nucleotides agree with TRBD1. Trimming removed 3 bases from V and 3 bases from J; junction bases left unmatched: 7. Germline lookup yields CDR1 SGHTA and CDR2 FQGNSA. The CDR3 runs to 16 residues.

This sequence joins TRBV18 and TRBJ2-7; possible D gene TRBD2, 6 bases. The germline V gene encodes CDR1 KGHSH and CDR2 LQKENI. Between the trimmed V and J ends, which lost 2 bases and 6 bases, there was a span of 17 bases. The CDR3 is 15 residues long. The CDR3 sequence: CASSPMGRGKREQYF. In nucleotides, the CDR3 is TGTGCCAGCTCACCAATGGGTCGGGGGAAGCGCGAGCAGTACTTC.

V and J are TRBV28 and TRBJ2-6; tentative D call: TRBD2 (5 bases). Between the trimmed V and J ends, which lost 2 bases and 0 bases, there was a span of 20 bases. There are 20 residues in the CDR3. Germline CDR1 is MDHEN and CDR2 is SYDVKM. DNA for the CDR3: TGTGCCAGCAGTTTAATCGCGCGGGTGAACCCAGACTCTGGGGCCAACGTCCTGACTTTC. Protein sequence: CASSLIARVNPDSGANVLTF. The full variable domain, its missing parts supplied by reference TRBV28 and TRBJ2-6, is DVKVTQSSRYLVKRTGEKVFLECVQDMDHENMFWYRQDPGLGLRLIYFSYDVKMKEKGDIPEGYSVSREKKERFSLILESASTNQTSMYLCASSLIARVNPDSGANVLTFGAGSRLTVL.

The count of this clone is one. This chain connects TRBV9 to TRBJ2-7; 10 positions agree with TRBD1. Germline V gives CDR1 SGDLS, CDR2 YYNGEE. J lost 6 bases, V lost 0 bases, and 6 bases had no gene match. The CDR3 is made up of 15 amino acids. CDR3 sequence (DNA): TGTGCCAGCAGCGTAGCTGGGACAGGGGTCCTCGAGCAGTACTTC. Protein sequence: CASSVAGTGVLEQYF.

This chain uses TRBV19 with TRBJ2-1; 7 bases agree with TRBD2. Germline CDR1 and CDR2: LNHDA and SQIVND (reference sequence). V lost 7 bases, J lost 10 bases, and 19 bases stayed unmatched. The CDR3 spans 16 residues. CDR3 protein: CASISKRASGFSEQFF. The CDR3 DNA sequence: TGTGCCAGTATTTCTAAAAGGGCTAGCGGATTCTCAGAGCAGTTCTTC. Based on the CDR3 plus reference TRBV19 and TRBJ2-1, the full variable domain is DGGITQSPKYLFRKEGQNVTLSCEQNLNHDAMYWYRQDPGQGLRLIYYSQIVNDFQKGDIAEGYSVSREKKESFPLTVTSAQKNPTAFYLCASISKRASGFSEQFFGPGTRLTVL.

Only one count was recorded for this clone. The chain employs TRBV5-6 and TRBJ1-2; 10 positions match TRBD1. V trimming: 5 bases; J trimming: 5 bases; junction bases outside the gene matches: 9. Germline V lookup: CDR1 SGHDT, CDR2 YYEEEE. This CDR3 is built from 15 residues. Here the CDR3 DNA reads TGTGCCAGCAGTTTTTGGGACAGGGGTTTGTATGGCTACACCTTC. This encodes CASSFWDRGLYGYTF.

The chain has TRBV6-1 and TRBJ2-2, with TRBD1 matching 9 bases. The CDR3 is made up of 16 amino acids. Germline V CDR1 and CDR2: MNHNS, SASEGT. The junction had 6 bases not matched to a gene; V was cut back by 2 bases and J by 5 bases. The CDR3 nucleotides are TGTGCCAGCAGTGAATCACAGGGGGCAATGACCGGGGAGCTGTTTTTT. Amino acids: CASSESQGAMTGELFF.

The chain has TRBV19 and TRBJ2-3, with a weak D call TRBD1 (5 bases). Trimming stripped 3 bases from V and 2 bases from J, with 12 bases between. There are 15 residues in the CDR3. CDR1 and CDR2 from the germline V gene are LNHDA and SQIVND (reference sequence). In nucleotides, the CDR3 is TGTGCCAGTAGTATTAGTGGGGCCGCCACAGATACGCAGTATTTT. This gives the protein CASSISGAATDTQYF.

The chain links TRBV2 to TRBJ1-6; a weak D match, TRBD1 (6 bases). This CDR3 region has 15 residues. V was pared by 4 bases and J by 7 bases, with 14 bases between. CDR1 is SNHLY and CDR2 is FYNNEI in the germline V gene. CDR3 sequence (DNA): TGTGCCAGCAGTGCTAACAGGGCTGAGAATTCACCCCTCCACTTT. This sequence encodes CASSANRAENSPLHF. Filled out from reference TRBV2 and TRBJ1-6, the complete variable domain reads EPEVTQTPSHQVTQMGQEVILRCVPISNHLYFYWYRQILGQKVEFLVSFYNNEISEKSEIFDDQFSVERPDGSNFTLKIRSTKLEDSAMYFCASSANRAENSPLHFGNGTRLTVT.

CDR3 protein: CASCRMGEGPQHF. The CDR3 DNA reads as TGTGCCAGCTGTAGGATGGGGGAGGGGCCCCAGCATTTT. The J gene is TRBJ1-5, the V gene TRBV12-3 or TRBV12-4, with a tentative D call TRBD1 (5 bases). Deletions cut 8 bases from V and 9 bases from J, with 17 bases between. The CDR3 is made up of 13 amino acids.

The chain carries TRBV25-1 and TRBJ1-5; D gene unclear. Germline lookup yields CDR1 MGHDK and CDR2 SYGVNS. The V gene lost 4 bases and the J gene lost 0 bases, with 13 bases spanning the gap. This CDR3 is built from 16 residues. Here the CDR3 DNA reads TGTGCCAGCAGTGGTCTGTGGCAGAATAGCAATCAGCCCCAGCATTTT. Encoded protein: CASSGLWQNSNQPQHF.